Described below is a single T cell receptor beta chain sequence and its context. What it recognizes is unknown. The data stem from a study of shared clonotypes between healthy human individuals. In the study overall: Donor ages ranged 18 to 49 years: a couple of women, a few men.

V was cut by 1 base and J by 2 bases, with 8 bases left in between. This CDR3 comprises 14 residues. Germline V gives CDR1 MNHEY, CDR2 SMNVEV (reference sequence). Naive CD4+ cells were CD45RA-selected; the remaining cells were memory. Whole-study results and caveats: Tissue TCR repertoires likely differ from these blood-only repertoires.

Splitting of each subset's genomic DNA was done evenly across several immunoSEQ plates. Method: immunoSEQ multiplex PCR; TCRdb's copy keeps in-frame clones and lacks some. The data show approximately 1.1 million clones, with around 78% seen just once and roughly 0.56% held by the top ten. V is TRBV27 and J is TRBJ1-2; D call uncertain. The TCR comes from a man aged 18 to 30 in good health. Some clones in this sample may be carry-over from other donors' samples. Sequencing was performed on memory CD4+ T cells from PBMCs. Described subset: CD45RA-negative fraction. The CDR3 bases are TGTGCCAGCAGTTTATTGGGCAGAAACTATGGCTACACCTTC. Translation gives CASSLLGRNYGYTF.